These T cell receptor beta chains were read from a single sample in a study of blood T cell repertoires in COVID-19. Method: immunoSEQ multiplex PCR; TCRdb's copy keeps in-frame clones and lacks some. Found here are 59,000 or so clones, around 80% of them singletons; the top ten hold more than 3%. Material: peripheral blood. Receptors originate from a man between 60 and 75 years old with acute or convalescent COVID-19. Both conserved end residues are part of each CDR3. D genes are given only for firm matches. Not all rows give a size; the values are once, few, many and, for expanded clones, a class.

D	J	size	V	DNA	CDR3
.	TRBJ1-1	few	TRBV30	TGTGCCTGGACAGGGGTGGGCACTGAAGCTTTCTTT	CAWTGVGTEAFF
.	TRBJ1-2	.	TRBV7-8	TGTGCCAGCGCCAGGCAACAGGGATATGGCTACACCTTC	CASARQQGYGYTF
.	TRBJ1-5	.	TRBV7-2	TGTGCCAGCAGCTTGCGCAGGGACAATCAGCCCCAGCATTTT	CASSLRRDNQPQHF
.	TRBJ1-1	.	TRBV10-3	TGTGCCATCAGGTCCGGGGACACTGAAGCTTTCTTT	CAIRSGDTEAFF
TRBD1	TRBJ2-7	once	TRBV7-8	TGTGCCAGCACCGACCAGGGGGCTACCTACGAGCAGTACTTC	CASTDQGATYEQYF
.	TRBJ2-3	once	TRBV6-2/TRBV6-3	TGTGCCAGCAGTACAGGAGATACGCAGTATTTT	CASSTGDTQYF
TRBD2	TRBJ2-5	.	TRBV24-1	TGTGCCACCAGTGATTTCCTAGCGGGGGAACAAGAGACCCAGTACTTC	CATSDFLAGEQETQYF
TRBD1	TRBJ2-7	.	TRBV7-9	TGTGCTGCTACCCGACAGGGGGGTTCCTACGAGCAGTACTTC	CAATRQGGSYEQYF
.	TRBJ1-1	.	TRBV19	TGTGCCAGTAGTGGGCAAGCCACTGAAGCTTTCTTT	CASSGQATEAFF
TRBD1	TRBJ2-7	.	TRBV27	TGTGCCAGCAGTTTAAGGAGCCGACAGGGTAGCTTATGGATATACGAGCAGTACTTC	CASSLRSRQGSLWIYEQYF
TRBD2	TRBJ2-7	.	TRBV12-5	TGTGCTAGTGGTTTGGTAAAGGAGCCTAGCGGGATTAACTACGAGCAGTACTTC	CASGLVKEPSGINYEQYF
.	TRBJ1-2	.	TRBV6-5	TGTGCCAGCAGCCCGGCTCGCCGGACTTGGGGCTACACCTTC	CASSPARRTWGYTF
TRBD1	TRBJ2-5	.	TRBV24-1	TGTGCCACCAGTTCCTCACAGGGGAATCAAGAGACCCAGTACTTC	CATSSSQGNQETQYF
TRBD2	TRBJ2-3	.	TRBV29-1	TGCAGCGTTGAAGATTCCCTCTTTGTGGGAGGGAGCACAGATACGCAGTATTTT	CSVEDSLFVGGSTDTQYF
.	TRBJ1-6	.	TRBV12-3/TRBV12-4	TGTGCCAGCAGTTTAGCTGAGGGTTCACCCCTCCACTTT	CASSLAEGSPLHF
.	TRBJ2-2	.	TRBV7-9	TGTGCCAGCAGTTTTACCACAGGGTCCGGGGAGCTGTTTTTT	CASSFTTGSGELFF
.	TRBJ1-5	.	TRBV28	TGTGCCAGCAGTTTAGGGCAGGGAAGCGATCAGCCCCAGCATTTT	CASSLGQGSDQPQHF
.	TRBJ1-2	once	TRBV4-1	TGCGCCAGCAGCCAAGGTGTGGACACAGGTGGCTACACCTTC	CASSQGVDTGGYTF
.	TRBJ1-6	.	TRBV4-1	TGCGCCAGCAGCCAAGATACGATAGCCTATAATTCACCCCTCCACTTT	CASSQDTIAYNSPLHF
TRBD1	TRBJ1-1	.	TRBV5-1	TGCGCCAGCAGCCCCCAGGGGGCAGGTACTGAAGCTTTCTTT	CASSPQGAGTEAFF
.	TRBJ1-6	.	TRBV5-1	TGCGCCAGCAGCTTGGGACAGGTTAATTCACCCCTCCACTTT	CASSLGQVNSPLHF
.	TRBJ1-2	.	TRBV3-1/TRBV3-2	TGTGCCAGCAGCCCCGGGGAGGCGGGAAACTATGGCTACACCTTC	CASSPGEAGNYGYTF
TRBD2	TRBJ2-1	.	TRBV27	TGTGCCAGCAGTTTTCTACAAGCGGGAGGGCCCAATGAGCAGTTCTTC	CASSFLQAGGPNEQFF
TRBD1	TRBJ1-5	.	TRBV7-3	TGTGCCAGCATTCTAAGTCGGACAGGCCCCCAGAGTAATCAGCCCCAGCATTTT	CASILSRTGPQSNQPQHF
.	TRBJ2-7	.	TRBV6-6	TGTGCCAGCGACAGAGGCGGAGTCTACGAGCAGTACTTC	CASDRGGVYEQYF
.	TRBJ2-1	.	TRBV4-3	TGCGCCAGCAGCCAAGGAGTGGACTATTACAATGAGCAGTTCTTC	CASSQGVDYYNEQFF
.	TRBJ1-3	.	TRBV7-9	TGTGCCAGCAGCTCCTTCTCTGGAAACACCATATATTTT	CASSSFSGNTIYF
.	TRBJ2-3	.	TRBV28	TGTGCCAGCTTCCACGGGAATACGCAGTATTTT	CASFHGNTQYF
.	TRBJ2-7	.	TRBV4-2	TGTGCCAGCAGCCAAGAATCCCGGGACTCCTACGAGCAGTACTTC	CASSQESRDSYEQYF
.	TRBJ2-7	.	TRBV5-1	TGCGCCAGCATGGCACAGGTTTCCTCCTACGAGCAGTACTTC	CASMAQVSSYEQYF
.	TRBJ1-2	.	TRBV15	TGTGCCACCAGCAGAGATTCGATAACAGCTAACTATGGCTACACCTTC	CATSRDSITANYGYTF
.	TRBJ1-1	.	TRBV5-6	TGTGCCAGCAGCTTGGCCCCGGGGTGGAACACTGAAGCTTTCTTT	CASSLAPGWNTEAFF
.	TRBJ1-2	.	TRBV29-1	TGCAGCGTTGAAGGGGGGCAGGGAAACTATGGCTACACCTTC	CSVEGGQGNYGYTF
.	TRBJ2-3	.	TRBV2	TGTGCCAGCAGTGGCCAGATAGATACGCAGTATTTT	CASSGQIDTQYF
TRBD1	TRBJ1-6	.	TRBV27	TGTGCCAGCAGTTTACAACTCCGGGACAGGGTTCGGTCACCCCTCCACTTT	CASSLQLRDRVRSPLHF
TRBD2	TRBJ2-3	.	TRBV5-4	TGTGCCAGCAGCCCTACACTAGCGGGAGCGGAGGATACGCAGTATTTT	CASSPTLAGAEDTQYF
TRBD2	TRBJ2-3	.	TRBV9	TGTGCCAGCAGCGTTGAACTAGCGGGAGGGATAGATACGCAGTATTTT	CASSVELAGGIDTQYF
.	TRBJ2-6	.	TRBV6-1	TGTGCCAGCAGTGACGTAGTTGGGGCGAGGGGGGCCAACGTCCTGACTTTC	CASSDVVGARGANVLTF
TRBD1	TRBJ2-5	.	TRBV6-5	TGTGCCAGCATCGGGACAGGGGGAGAGGGGACCCAGTACTTC	CASIGTGGEGTQYF
.	TRBJ1-2	once	TRBV15	TGTGCCACCAGCATGGACCGGGGATCCTATGGCTACACCTTC	CATSMDRGSYGYTF
TRBD1	TRBJ1-6	.	TRBV10-3	TGTGCCATCAGTGAGTCAATACAGGGGACACCTAATTCACCCCTCCACTTT	CAISESIQGTPNSPLHF
TRBD2	TRBJ2-2	.	TRBV5-1	TGCGCCAGCAGCTTGGGGGACGGGAGGGCCATGAACACCGGGGAGCTGTTTTTT	CASSLGDGRAMNTGELFF
.	TRBJ2-2	.	TRBV29-1	TGCAGCGTTGAGGGGGCCGGCGGGGAGCTGTTTTTT	CSVEGAGGELFF
.	TRBJ1-2	few	TRBV5-1	TGCGCCAGCAGCCAGGACATCGTCTCTGGCTACACCTTC	CASSQDIVSGYTF
.	TRBJ2-7	.	TRBV4-1	TGCGCCAGCAGCCACCTCGGACAGCCTATTCTCTCCTACGAGCAGTACTTC	CASSHLGQPILSYEQYF
.	TRBJ2-1	.	TRBV11-3	TGTGCCAGCAGCTTAGCGGGAGTCTTCGGTGAGCAGTTCTTC	CASSLAGVFGEQFF
.	TRBJ1-1	.	TRBV19	TGTGCCAGTAGTACCGCGGCGTGGAACACTGAAGCTTTCTTT	CASSTAAWNTEAFF
.	TRBJ1-2	few	TRBV24-1	TGTGCCACCAGTCCGCGGGCCCAGGCGGGCTACACCTTC	CATSPRAQAGYTF
.	TRBJ1-6	few	TRBV10-3	TGTGCCATCAGTGCGGGCAGGGCCGGTTCACCCCTCCACTTT	CAISAGRAGSPLHF